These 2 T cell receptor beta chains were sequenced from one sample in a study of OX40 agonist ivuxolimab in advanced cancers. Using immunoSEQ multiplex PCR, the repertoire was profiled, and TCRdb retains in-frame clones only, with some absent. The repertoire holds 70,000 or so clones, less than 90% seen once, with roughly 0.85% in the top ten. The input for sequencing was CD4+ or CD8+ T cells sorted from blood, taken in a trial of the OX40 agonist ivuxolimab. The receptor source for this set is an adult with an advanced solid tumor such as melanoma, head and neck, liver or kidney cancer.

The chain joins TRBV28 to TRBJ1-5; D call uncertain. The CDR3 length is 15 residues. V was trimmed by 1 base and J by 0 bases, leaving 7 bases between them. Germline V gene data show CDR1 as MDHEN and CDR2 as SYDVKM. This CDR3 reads CASSLYRYSNQPQHF. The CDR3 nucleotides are TGTGCCAGCAGTTTATATCGGTATAGCAATCAGCCCCAGCATTTT. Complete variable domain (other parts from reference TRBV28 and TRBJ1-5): DVKVTQSSRYLVKRTGEKVFLECVQDMDHENMFWYRQDPGLGLRLIYFSYDVKMKEKGDIPEGYSVSREKKERFSLILESASTNQTSMYLCASSLYRYSNQPQHFGDGTRLSIL.

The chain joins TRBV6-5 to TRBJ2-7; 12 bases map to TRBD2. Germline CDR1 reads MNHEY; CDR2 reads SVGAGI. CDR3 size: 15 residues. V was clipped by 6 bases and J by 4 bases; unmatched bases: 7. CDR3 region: CASSVTSGRSYEQYF. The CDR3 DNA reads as TGTGCCAGCAGCGTGACTAGCGGGAGAAGTTACGAGCAGTACTTC.